The present T cell receptor beta chain was sequenced within a study of T cells after yellow fever vaccination. On the study more broadly: SMART-Seq v4 Ultra Low Input prepared libraries from low-cell fractions.

TCRdb itself ran the 5' RACE reads through MiXCR, one entry per CDR3 protein. There are 250,000 or so distinct CDR3 sequences in the sample; about 3.9% occur only once, and approximately 18% lies in the top ten. Study observations and caveats: Only a minor proportion of clonotypes was detected across both CD4 and CD8 compartments.

Ten or more counts support this clonotype. Its specificity is not known. The J segment lost 7 bases and the V segment lost 4 bases, leaving 9 bases of the junction unmatched. The V gene's germline CDR1 is SGHVS and CDR2 FNYEAQ. The CDR3 is made up of 15 amino acids. This receptor was taken from a man between 18 and 35 years old who received the YFV17D yellow fever vaccine. V usage is TRBV7-6 and J usage is TRBJ1-5, with 8 bases identical to TRBD1. The source was PBMCs, collected 15 days after the yellow fever booster vaccination. CDR3 in DNA: TGTGCCAGCAGCTCAGGGACAGGCGGGGCCCAGCCCCAGCATTTT. It translates to CASSSGTGGAQPQHF. The full variable domain, rest sourced from reference TRBV7-6 and TRBJ1-5, is GAGVSQSPRYKVTKRGQDVALRCDPISGHVSLYWYRQALGQGPEFLTYFNYEAQQDKSGLPNDRFSAERPEGSISTLTIQRTEQRDSAMYRCASSSGTGGAQPQHFGDGTRLSIL.